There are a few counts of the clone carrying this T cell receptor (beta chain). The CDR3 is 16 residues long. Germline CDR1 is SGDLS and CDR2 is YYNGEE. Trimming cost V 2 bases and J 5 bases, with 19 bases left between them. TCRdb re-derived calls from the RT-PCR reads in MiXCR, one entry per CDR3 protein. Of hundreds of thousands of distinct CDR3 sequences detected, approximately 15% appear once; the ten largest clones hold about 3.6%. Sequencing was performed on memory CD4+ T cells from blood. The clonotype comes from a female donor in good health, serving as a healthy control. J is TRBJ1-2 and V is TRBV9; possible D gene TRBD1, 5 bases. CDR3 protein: CASSVKQEVLGYGYTF. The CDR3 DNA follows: TGTGCCAGCAGCGTGAAACAGGAGGTCTTGGGGTATGGCTACACCTTC.